One sample yielded the 26 T cell receptor beta chains listed below, sequenced in a study of blood T cell repertoires in COVID-19. Assay used: immunoSEQ multiplex PCR; TCRdb lists only in-frame clones, some missing. The table records about 60,000 clones, about 88% of them present only once. The sequencing input was peripheral blood. All receptors derive from a man in his 70s with acute or convalescent COVID-19.

The V and J genes are TRBV7-3 and TRBJ1-2, with unresolved D. Trimming shortened V by 0 bases and J by 3 bases, and 29 bases separated the two germline ends. Germline V gives CDR1 SGHTA, CDR2 FQGTGA. The CDR3 runs 21 residues. In DNA, the CDR3 is TGTGCCAGCAGCTTAACCTCCCTATTCCTTCGGTTCCTCTATATCCACTATGGCTACACCTTC. It encodes CASSLTSLFLRFLYIHYGYTF.

The CDR3 DNA follows: TGTGCCAGCAGCTCCTTTAGCGGGGGGGGAGAAGAGACCCAGTACTTC. Translating it yields CASSSFSGGGEETQYF. This rearrangement joins TRBV11-2 to TRBJ2-5, with 11 bases identical to TRBD2. The V segment lost 4 bases and the J segment 3 bases; nucleotides outside the gene matches: 7. Germline V gene data show CDR1 as SGHAT and CDR2 as FQNNGV. The CDR3 sequence is 16 residues long.

The V gene is TRBV27, the J gene TRBJ2-7; D possibly corresponds to TRBD2 (6 bases). Germline V gives CDR1 MNHEY, CDR2 SMNVEV (reference sequence). V was shortened by 6 bases and J by 0 bases, with 12 bases between the two germline ends. The CDR3 length is 14 residues. In nucleotides, the CDR3 is TGTGCCAGCAGGATAGGAGCGGGCTCCTACGAGCAGTACTTC. It yields the protein CASRIGAGSYEQYF.

This chain connects TRBV5-8 to TRBJ2-2, with D perhaps matching TRBD1 (5 bases). Germline V lookup: CDR1 SGHTS, CDR2 YDEGEE. Trimming cost V 10 bases and J 6 bases, with 16 bases left between them. There are 13 residues in the CDR3. This CDR3 is CARSGFLPGELFF. The CDR3 DNA reads TGTGCCCGGTCAGGGTTTCTTCCCGGGGAGCTGTTTTTT.

The chain employs TRBV6-5 and TRBJ1-2; tentative D call: TRBD1 (6 bases). V lost 4 bases and J lost 8, with 14 bases in between. Germline CDR1 MNHEY, CDR2 SVGAGI. The CDR3 contains 13 residues. The DNA for the CDR3 is TGTGCCAGCAGTTTTACAGGGTCCAACGGCTACACCTTC. This gives the protein CASSFTGSNGYTF.

The gene calls are TRBV19 and TRBJ1-2, with 12 bases matching TRBD1. The CDR3 has 15 residues. Per germline, CDR1 LNHDA and CDR2 SQIVND (reference sequence). The V and J ends lost 3 bases and 6 bases, in that order; junction bases with no gene match: 5. The CDR3 DNA reads as TGTGCCAGTAGTATCTTAGGGACAGGGGGCGATGGCTACACCTTC. Its translation is CASSILGTGGDGYTF.

V usage is TRBV5-1 and J usage is TRBJ2-2, with 8 bases identical to TRBD1. This CDR3 spans 15 amino acids. CDR1 and CDR2 (germline): SGHRS, YFSETQ. J lost 5 bases, V lost 6 bases, and 9 bases had no gene match. The CDR3 spells CASMEGRGRTGELFF. The CDR3 DNA is TGCGCCAGCATGGAGGGCAGGGGGCGTACCGGGGAGCTGTTTTTT. Drawing the rest from reference TRBV5-1 and TRBJ2-2, the complete variable domain is KAGVTQTPRYLIKTRGQQVTLSCSPISGHRSVSWYQQTPGQGLQFLFEYFSETQRNKGNFPGRFSGRQFSNSRSEMNVSTLELGDSALYLCASMEGRGRTGELFFGEGSRLTVL.

This clone was detected once. This chain connects TRBV12-3 or TRBV12-4 to TRBJ1-2; 7 bases map to TRBD1. This CDR3 contains 13 residues. J lost 7 bases, V lost 7 bases, and 9 bases had no gene match. The CDR3 protein is CASNPQGRFGYTF. The CDR3 DNA reads as TGTGCCAGCAACCCACAGGGGAGGTTTGGCTACACCTTC.

The chain combines TRBV11-2 with TRBJ1-6; 7 bases are shared with TRBD1. CDR3 size: 16 residues. Germline V gene sequence: CDR1 SGHAT, CDR2 FQNNGV. V lost 4 bases to trimming and J lost 7 bases; unmatched junction nucleotides: 10. The CDR3 is CASSWRGQPINSPLHF. CDR3 nucleotides: TGTGCCAGCAGCTGGCGGGGACAGCCCATCAATTCACCCCTCCACTTT.

The chain couples TRBV11-2 to TRBJ2-3; 14 bases match TRBD2. J gave up 5 bases and V 0 bases, and 10 bases lay outside the gene matches. Germline V gives CDR1 SGHAT, CDR2 FQNNGV. The CDR3 covers 19 residues. CDR3 sequence reads: CASSLEYQGLAGVQDTQYF. CDR3 nucleotides: TGTGCCAGCAGCTTAGAGTATCAGGGACTAGCGGGGGTACAAGATACGCAGTATTTT.

Only one count was recorded for this clone. The chain couples TRBV2 to TRBJ1-2; tentative D call: TRBD1 (6 bases). CDR3 length equals 15 residues. Trimming cost V 8 bases and J 2 bases, with 18 bases left between them. Germline values: CDR1 SNHLY, CDR2 FYNNEI. In DNA, the CDR3 is TGTGCCAGCGATCGACAGGTTGCTAGGAACTATGGCTACACCTTC. Translating it yields CASDRQVARNYGYTF.

This chain uses TRBV5-6 with TRBJ2-7; 7 bases match TRBD1. The J segment lost 2 bases and the V segment lost 3 bases, leaving 8 bases of the junction unmatched. The CDR3 totals 15 residues. The germline gives CDR1 SGHDT, CDR2 YYEEEE. CDR3 nucleotide sequence: TGTGCCAGCAGCTCCGCGGCACAGGGGCCCTACGAGCAGTACTTC. Translation: CASSSAAQGPYEQYF. The full variable domain, with the rest looked up from reference TRBV5-6 and TRBJ2-7, is DAGVTQSPTHLIKTRGQQVTLRCSPKSGHDTVSWYQQALGQGPQFIFQYYEEEERQRGNFPDRFSGHQFPNYSSELNVNALLLGDSALYLCASSSAAQGPYEQYFGPGTRLTVT.

The CDR3 here is CASSIDTGALRNTQYF. Written as DNA, the CDR3 is TGTGCCAGTAGTATAGATACAGGGGCACTTCGCAATACGCAGTATTTT. The chain recombines TRBV19 with TRBJ2-3; the match to TRBD1 covers 7 bases. From germline, CDR1 is LNHDA and CDR2 SQIVND (reference sequence). The J segment lost 7 bases and the V segment lost 0 bases, leaving 10 bases of the junction unmatched. The CDR3 totals 16 residues.

CDR3 region: CASSFDGGHNYGYTF. The CDR3 DNA follows: TGTGCCAGCAGCTTCGACGGAGGTCATAACTATGGCTACACCTTC. This chain uses TRBV6-2 or TRBV6-3 with TRBJ1-2; D remains unclear. CDR1 is MNHEY, CDR2 SVGEGT, per germline. The V and J ends lost 6 bases and 1 base respectively, with 15 bases between them. This CDR3 comprises 15 residues.

The chain links TRBV19 to TRBJ1-5, with D tentatively TRBD1 (5 bases). CDR1 LNHDA and CDR2 SQIVND come from the germline V gene (reference sequence). This CDR3 has 15 amino acids. The V gene lost 8 bases and the J gene lost 6 bases, with 20 bases spanning the gap. CDR3 bases: TGTGCCAGTGTCCGGGCGGGGCCAATGAGTCAGCCCCAGCATTTT. Translation gives CASVRAGPMSQPQHF.

The V call is TRBV2, the J call TRBJ1-5; 7 nucleotides match TRBD1. The CDR3 runs to 17 residues. Germline CDR1 and CDR2: SNHLY and FYNNEI. J lost 4 bases, V lost 5 bases, and 14 bases had no gene match. The CDR3 spells CASSRYATGTDNQPQHF. DNA of the CDR3: TGTGCCAGCAGTCGTTATGCAACCGGGACAGATAATCAGCCCCAGCATTTT.

V usage is TRBV30 and J usage is TRBJ2-3; 9 bases are a match to TRBD1. Trimming took 1 base from V and 1 from J; bases not matched to a gene: 9. CDR1 and CDR2 from the germline V gene are GTSNPN and SVGIG (reference sequence). The CDR3 extends over 17 amino acids. The CDR3 loop is CAWSATYRGPRTDTQYF. The CDR3 region has the DNA TGTGCCTGGAGTGCGACTTACAGGGGGCCTCGCACAGATACGCAGTATTTT.

The chain employs TRBV6-4 and TRBJ2-3; weak D call: TRBD2 (6 bases). The CDR3 extends over 17 amino acids. CDR1 is MRHNA and CDR2 is SNTAGT in the germline V gene. V was trimmed by 2 bases and J by 2 bases, leaving 17 bases between them. The CDR3 DNA sequence: TGTGCCAGCAGTGACCAAACCCCGCGGGGTACCACAGATACGCAGTATTTT. It is translated as CASSDQTPRGTTDTQYF.

This chain connects TRBV30 to TRBJ1-6; 7 bases match TRBD1. Unmatched junction bases numbered 7, after V lost 5 bases and J lost 9 bases. Germline V gene data show CDR1 as GTSNPN and CDR2 as SVGIG (reference sequence). The CDR3 covers 13 residues. The CDR3 DNA reads TGTGCCTGGGGGGGGACAGATCGTTCACCCCTCCACTTT. Protein: CAWGGTDRSPLHF.

The CDR3 nucleotides read TGTGCCTGGAGTGTAAGAGGGGGCAGGGCGACCCAGTACTTC. Protein product: CAWSVRGGRATQYF. The V gene is TRBV30, the J gene TRBJ2-5; TRBD1 aligns across 7 bases. This CDR3 has 14 residues. Trimming took 0 bases from V and 7 from J; bases not matched to a gene: 8. Germline CDR1 and CDR2: GTSNPN and SVGIG (reference sequence).

J is TRBJ2-2 and V is TRBV6-5; 9 nucleotides align to TRBD2. Germline V gene data show CDR1 as MNHEY and CDR2 as SVGAGI. J was trimmed by 2 bases and V by 6 bases; bases with no gene match: 4. The CDR3 sequence is 15 residues long. Written as DNA, the CDR3 is TGTGCCAGCAGGGTACTAGCGGGTAACACCGGGGAGCTGTTTTTT. This encodes CASRVLAGNTGELFF.

V gene TRBV25-1 combines with J gene TRBJ1-4, with no clear D. This CDR3 is 15 amino acids long. Germline CDR1 is MGHDK and CDR2 is SYGVNS. The ends were cut back, 1 base at V and 0 bases at J, with 6 bases in the middle. CDR3 in DNA: TGTGCCAGCAGTGAATTCGTGTCAACTAATGAAAAACTGTTTTTT. As protein: CASSEFVSTNEKLFF.

The chain's CDR3 is CASSPSRQGYGYTF. For the CDR3, the DNA is TGTGCCAGCTCACCATCGCGACAGGGCTATGGCTACACCTTC. This chain uses TRBV18 with TRBJ1-2; 7 nucleotides align to TRBD1. CDR1 is KGHSH and CDR2 is LQKENI in the germline V gene. CDR3 length: 14 amino acids. J lost 4 bases, V lost 2 bases, and 4 bases had no gene match. Full variable domain (missing parts from reference TRBV18 and TRBJ1-2): NAGVMQNPRHLVRRRGQEARLRCSPMKGHSHVYWYRQLPEEGLKFMVYLQKENIIDESGMPKERFSAEFPKEGPSILRIQQVVRGDSAAYFCASSPSRQGYGYTFGSGTRLTVV.

This chain joins TRBV2 and TRBJ2-3; D unresolved. With 2 bases removed from V and 8 bases from J, the gap between germline ends came to 11 bases. The germline gives CDR1 SNHLY, CDR2 FYNNEI. CDR3 length equals 13 residues. CDR3 DNA: TGTGCCAGCAGTGAATCTCTAGTGGGTACGCAGTATTTT. This codes for CASSESLVGTQYF.

The chain combines TRBV29-1 with TRBJ1-1; D might be TRBD1 (6 bases). Deletions cut 6 bases from V and 1 base from J, with 15 bases between. The CDR3 sequence is 14 residues long. Germline loops: CDR1 SQVTM, CDR2 ANQGSEA. Here the CDR3 reads CSVKFGTSNTEAFF. The CDR3 DNA is TGCAGCGTGAAGTTCGGGACATCGAACACTGAAGCTTTCTTT.

The genes are TRBV4-1 and TRBJ1-2; weak D call: TRBD1 (5 bases). This CDR3 has 15 residues. Trimming left V 1 base short and J 7 bases short, with 16 bases between. The germline CDR1 and CDR2 sequences are MGHRA and YSYEKL. In DNA, the CDR3 is TGCGCCAGCAGCCAAGGATTGACAGCTCCTATTGGCTACACCTTC. Its protein product is CASSQGLTAPIGYTF.